In this sample, the clone carrying this TCR beta chain turned up a few times. What it binds is not known. Blood was drawn once from each donor into heparinised tubes. The draws averaged about 0.11 L. CDR3 length equals 14 residues. CDR1 is LGHNA, CDR2 YNFKEQ, per germline. With V trimmed by 4 bases and J by 3 bases, 4 bases remained unmatched. The data were obtained in a study of beta chain features in type 1 diabetes. TCRB transcripts that were expressed got sequenced, as all of the isolated RNA had been reverse transcribed. Only in-frame clones appear in the TCRdb table, and some are missing; sequencing was by immunoSEQ multiplex PCR. Here the sample spans hundreds of thousands of clones, 15% being singletons. Notes on the study in general: Whether TCRB rearrangement is influenced by HLA type was left unresolved in this analysis.

Sequencing used naive CD4+ T cells from blood. The chain links TRBV4-2 to TRBJ2-7, with 9 bases that match TRBD2. This receptor was taken from a man aged 18 to 30 in good health. The CDR3 DNA sequence: TGTGCCAGCAGCCCAAGACTAGCGGACTACGAGCAGTACTTC. This sequence encodes CASSPRLADYEQYF.